This TCR beta chain comes out of a study of T cells of healthy individuals. TCRdb recomputed calls from the 5' RACE reads with MiXCR, one row per CDR3 protein. This sample has about 96,000 distinct CDR3 sequences, with 15% to 20% found just once. Germline V gene sequence: CDR1 SEHNR, CDR2 FQNEAQ (reference sequence). This CDR3 has 19 amino acids. With V trimmed by 3 bases and J by 0 bases, 8 bases remained unmatched. This TCR came from a human donor in good health. The gene calls are TRBV7-9 and TRBJ2-4, with 13 bases identical to TRBD2. The CDR3 loop is CASSFLTSGGALAKNIQYF. For the CDR3, the DNA is TGTGCCAGCAGCTTCTTAACTAGCGGGGGGGCCCTAGCCAAAAACATTCAGTACTTC. Filled out from reference TRBV7-9 and TRBJ2-4, the complete variable domain reads DTGVSQNPRHKITKRGQNVTFRCDPISEHNRLYWYRQTLGQGPEFLTYFQNEAQLEKSRLLSDRFSAERPKGSFSTLEIQRTEQGDSAMYLCASSFLTSGGALAKNIQYFGAGTRLSVL.